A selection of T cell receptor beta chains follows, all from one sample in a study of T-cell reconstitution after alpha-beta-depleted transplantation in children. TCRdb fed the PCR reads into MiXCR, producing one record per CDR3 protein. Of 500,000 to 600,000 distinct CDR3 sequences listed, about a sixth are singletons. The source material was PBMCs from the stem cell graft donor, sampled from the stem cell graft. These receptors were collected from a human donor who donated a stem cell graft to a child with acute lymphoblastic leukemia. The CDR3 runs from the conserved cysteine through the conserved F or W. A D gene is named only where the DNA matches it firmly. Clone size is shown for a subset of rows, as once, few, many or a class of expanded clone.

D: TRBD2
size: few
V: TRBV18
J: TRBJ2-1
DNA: TGTGCCAGCTCACTCGGGACTAGCGGGAGCGCGGGGTTCTTC
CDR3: CASSLGTSGSAGFF

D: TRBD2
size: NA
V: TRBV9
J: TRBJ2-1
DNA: TGTGCCAGCAGCGTCTTGGCTAGCGGCGCTCCCACCTCTGCGTATGAGCAGTTCTTC
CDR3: CASSVLASGAPTSAYEQFF

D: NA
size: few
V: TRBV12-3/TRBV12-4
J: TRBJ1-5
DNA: TGTGCCAGCAGTTTATCAGGGCCCCAGCATTTT
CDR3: CASSLSGPQHF

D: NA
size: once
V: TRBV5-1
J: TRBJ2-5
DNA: TGCGCCAGCAGGCAAGCTTTAGTTAGGGAGGCTCTGTTGGAGACCCAGTACTTC
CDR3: CASRQALVREALLETQYF

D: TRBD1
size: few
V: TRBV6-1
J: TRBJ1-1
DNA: TGTGCCAGCAGTGAAGACAGCACGTTCCCAGGGGGCACTGAAGCTTTCTTT
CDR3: CASSEDSTFPGGTEAFF

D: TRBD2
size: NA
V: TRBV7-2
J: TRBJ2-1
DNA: TGTGCCAGCAGCACTGGACTAGCGGTCTACAATGAGCAGTTCTTC
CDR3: CASSTGLAVYNEQFF

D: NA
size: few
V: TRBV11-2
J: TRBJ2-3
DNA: TGTGCCAGCAGTGTCCTTTTAAGGGCAGATACGCAGTATTTT
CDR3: CASSVLLRADTQYF

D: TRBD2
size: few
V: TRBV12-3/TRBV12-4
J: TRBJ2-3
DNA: TGTGCCAGCAGTCGGGACTATTTAAGGAAAGATACGCAGTATTTT
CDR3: CASSRDYLRKDTQYF

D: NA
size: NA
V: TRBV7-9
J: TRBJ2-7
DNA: TGTGCCAGCAGCTTAGGAGATGGCGGGGCCAGCTCCTACGAGCAGTACTTC
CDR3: CASSLGDGGASSYEQYF

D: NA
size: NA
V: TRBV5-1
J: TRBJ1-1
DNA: TGCGCCAGCAGCTTGGTGGCAGTTTTGAACACTGAAGCTTTCTTT
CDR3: CASSLVAVLNTEAFF

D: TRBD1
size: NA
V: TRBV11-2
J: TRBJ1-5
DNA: TGTGCCAGCAGCTTAGTTCCCCCAGGGGGCGGAAGCAATCAGCCCCAGCATTTT
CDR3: CASSLVPPGGGSNQPQHF

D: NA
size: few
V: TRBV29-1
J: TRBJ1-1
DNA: TGCAGCGTTGTCCCCCGCCGCGGACCCCTTGCCACTGAAGCTTTCTTT
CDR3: CSVVPRRGPLATEAFF

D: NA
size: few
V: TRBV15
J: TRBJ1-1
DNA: TGTGCCACCAGCAGAGACAGGCTGAACACTGAAGCTTTCTTT
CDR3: CATSRDRLNTEAFF

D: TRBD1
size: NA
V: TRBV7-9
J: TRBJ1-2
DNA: TGTGCCAGCAGCTCCTCGGACAGGGGACTAAAAGGCTACACCTTC
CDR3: CASSSSDRGLKGYTF

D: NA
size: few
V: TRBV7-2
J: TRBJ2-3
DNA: TGTGCCAGCAGCCCAGGCTGGGTCCAAGGTTCGCAGTATTTT
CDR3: CASSPGWVQGSQYF

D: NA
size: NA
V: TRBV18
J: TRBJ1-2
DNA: TGTGCCAGCTCACCGCAGGGCCTCTATGGCTACACCTTC
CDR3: CASSPQGLYGYTF

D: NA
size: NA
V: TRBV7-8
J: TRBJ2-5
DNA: TGTGCCAGCAGCTTACAGCGTAATTACCAAGAGACCCAGTACTTC
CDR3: CASSLQRNYQETQYF

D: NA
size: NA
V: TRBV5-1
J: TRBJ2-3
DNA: TGCGCCAGCAACTGGGGGGAAAGCACAGATACGCAGTATTTT
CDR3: CASNWGESTDTQYF

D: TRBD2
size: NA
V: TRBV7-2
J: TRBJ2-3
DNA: TGTGCCAGCAGCTTGCGGGAGGGCCTGGATACGCAGTATTTT
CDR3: CASSLREGLDTQYF

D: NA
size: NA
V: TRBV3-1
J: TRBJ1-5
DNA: TGTGCCAGCAGCCAGCGGGACATAGGTCAGCCCCAGCATTTT
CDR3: CASSQRDIGQPQHF

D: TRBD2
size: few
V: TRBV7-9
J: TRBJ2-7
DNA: TGTGCCAGCAGCTCGGGGGGGTCAAAGTACGAGCAGTACTTC
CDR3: CASSSGGSKYEQYF

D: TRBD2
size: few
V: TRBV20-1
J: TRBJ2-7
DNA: TGCAGTGCTAGAGTCCCAGGGGGAGCGGGAGGGAACGAGCAGTACTTC
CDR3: CSARVPGGAGGNEQYF

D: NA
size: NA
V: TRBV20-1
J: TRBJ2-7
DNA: TGCAGTGCTAGGAGGCTCGAGTCAACACCCTACGAGCAGTACTTC
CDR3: CSARRLESTPYEQYF

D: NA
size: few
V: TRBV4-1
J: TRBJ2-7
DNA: TGCGCCAGCAGCCAAGAACGGCGGAGAGGGGCGCGGTACGAGCAGTACTTC
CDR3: CASSQERRRGARYEQYF

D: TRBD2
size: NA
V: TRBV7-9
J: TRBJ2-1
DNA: TGTGCCAGCAGCTCCCCTAGCGGGAGCTACAATGAGCAGTTCTTC
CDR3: CASSSPSGSYNEQFF

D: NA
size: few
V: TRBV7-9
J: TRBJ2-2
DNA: TGTGCCAGCGCTCCCGCCGGGGAGCTGTTTTTT
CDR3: CASAPAGELFF

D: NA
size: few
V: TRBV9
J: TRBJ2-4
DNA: TGTGCCAGCTCGATTACTCTCGGGAACATTCAGTACTTC
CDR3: CASSITLGNIQYF

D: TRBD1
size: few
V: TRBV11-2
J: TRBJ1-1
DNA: TGTGCCAGCAGCCCAACAGGGGACCGGTGGAACACTGAAGCTTTCTTT
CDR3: CASSPTGDRWNTEAFF

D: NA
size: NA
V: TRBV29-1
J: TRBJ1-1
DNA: TGCAGCGCGTGGCGGGGGAACACTGAAGCTTTCTTT
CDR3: CSAWRGNTEAFF

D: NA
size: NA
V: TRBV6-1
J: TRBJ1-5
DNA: TGTGCCAGCGGTGACGACGGACTAAATAGCAATCAGCCCCAGCATTTT
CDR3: CASGDDGLNSNQPQHF

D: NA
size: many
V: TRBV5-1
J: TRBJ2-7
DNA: TGCGCCAGCTCGGATCAGGGCTACGAGCAGTACTTC
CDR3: CASSDQGYEQYF

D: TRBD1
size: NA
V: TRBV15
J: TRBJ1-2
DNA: TGTGCCACCAGCAGAGTGACAGGGGGGGGCTACACCTTC
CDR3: CATSRVTGGGYTF

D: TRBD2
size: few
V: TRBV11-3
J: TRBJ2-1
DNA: TGTGCCAGCAGCTTTTCCAGCGGGAGAGGCAATGAGCAGTTCTTC
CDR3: CASSFSSGRGNEQFF

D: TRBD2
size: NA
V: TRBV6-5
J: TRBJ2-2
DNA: TGTGCCAGCAGGGGACTAGCGGGAGTTTCCGGGGAGCTGTTTTTT
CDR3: CASRGLAGVSGELFF

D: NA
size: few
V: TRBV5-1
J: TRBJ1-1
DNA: TGCGCCAGCAGCTTGGCCGGGAGGGGTGCGAACACTGAAGCTTTCTTT
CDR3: CASSLAGRGANTEAFF

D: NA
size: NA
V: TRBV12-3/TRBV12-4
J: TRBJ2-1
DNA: TGTGCCAGCAGGGAGGGGCTAAGGAATGAGCAGTTCTTC
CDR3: CASREGLRNEQFF

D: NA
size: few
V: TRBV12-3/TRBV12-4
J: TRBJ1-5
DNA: TGTGCCAGCAGTTTAGGATTGGTTCAGCCCCAGCATTTT
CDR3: CASSLGLVQPQHF

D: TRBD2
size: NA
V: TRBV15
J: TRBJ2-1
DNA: TGTGCCACCAATATAGCGGGGGGGTACAATGAGCAGTTCTTC
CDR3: CATNIAGGYNEQFF

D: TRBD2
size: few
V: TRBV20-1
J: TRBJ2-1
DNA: TGCAGTGCCATACCGACGACTAGCGGGAACCATGAGCAGTTCTTC
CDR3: CSAIPTTSGNHEQFF

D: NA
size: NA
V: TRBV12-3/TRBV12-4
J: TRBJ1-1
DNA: TGTGCCAGCAGCCTCGGATACAGGAACACTGAAGCTTTCTTT
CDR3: CASSLGYRNTEAFF

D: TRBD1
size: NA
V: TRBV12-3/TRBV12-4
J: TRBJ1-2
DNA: TGTGCCAGCAGCCGAGGACAGGGGTTGGGTGGCTACACCTTC
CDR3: CASSRGQGLGGYTF

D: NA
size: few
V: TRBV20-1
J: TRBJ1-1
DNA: TGCAGTGCCGACCTTTCCACTGAAGCTTTCTTT
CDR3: CSADLSTEAFF

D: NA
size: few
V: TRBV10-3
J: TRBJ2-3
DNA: TGTGCCATCGCGGGGATGAGTCCACCCAAAGATACGCAGTATTTT
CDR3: CAIAGMSPPKDTQYF